This T cell receptor (beta chain) was sequenced during a study of blood T cell repertoires in COVID-19. Whole-study context: From the United States, Italy and Spain came samples of acute and convalescent COVID-19. From T cells, B-cell-depleted T cells, or PBMCs came the material, which was cDNA or gDNA.

This CDR3 spans 13 amino acids. Trimming removed 0 bases from V and 2 bases from J, with 5 bases in between. Germline-derived CDR1 and CDR2 are SGHRS and YFSETQ. In the original processing: Nucleated cell number was recorded as an estimate derived from reference gene primer amplification. Clones were sequenced by immunoSEQ multiplex PCR, and TCRdb holds only the in-frame ones, with some missing. Clone size and the V and J calls come from that table; the DNA yielded D and trimming. The table records 200,000 to 250,000 clones, around 81% of them present only once. The chain is built from TRBV5-1 and TRBJ1-2; D is unresolved. Source material: peripheral blood. The clonotype was recovered from a woman aged 55-69 years with active or convalescent COVID-19. The chain's CDR3 is CASSLDINYGYTF. CDR3 in DNA: TGCGCCAGCAGCTTGGACATAAACTATGGCTACACCTTC.